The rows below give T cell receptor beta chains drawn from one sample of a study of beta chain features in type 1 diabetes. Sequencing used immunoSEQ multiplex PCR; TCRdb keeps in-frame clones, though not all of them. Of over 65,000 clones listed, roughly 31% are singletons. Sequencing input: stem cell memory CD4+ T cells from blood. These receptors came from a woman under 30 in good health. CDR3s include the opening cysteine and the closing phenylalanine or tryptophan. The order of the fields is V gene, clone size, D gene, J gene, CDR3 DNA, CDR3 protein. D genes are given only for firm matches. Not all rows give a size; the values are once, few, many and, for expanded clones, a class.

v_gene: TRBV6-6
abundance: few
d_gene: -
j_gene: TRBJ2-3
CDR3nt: TGTGCCAGCAGTTACCTCGAGGCAGATACGCAGTATTTT
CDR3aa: CASSYLEADTQYF

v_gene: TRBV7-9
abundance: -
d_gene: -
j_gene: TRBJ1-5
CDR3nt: TGTGCCAGCAGCCCCTCGGGGGAGGCTCAGCCCCAGCATTTT
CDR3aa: CASSPSGEAQPQHF

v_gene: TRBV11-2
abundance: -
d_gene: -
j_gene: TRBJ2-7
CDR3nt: TGTGCCAGCAGCTCCATCCGGGAGCGACTCTACGAGCAGTACTTC
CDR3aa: CASSSIRERLYEQYF

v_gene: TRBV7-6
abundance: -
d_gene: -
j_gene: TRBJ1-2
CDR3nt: TGTGCCAGCAGCCAGGACCGACAGTATGGCTACACCTTC
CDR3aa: CASSQDRQYGYTF

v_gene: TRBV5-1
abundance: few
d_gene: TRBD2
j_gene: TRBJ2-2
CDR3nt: TGCGCCAGCAGCCAGCCTTTTGTAGCGGGAGGGCCGGCCGGGGAGCTGTTTTTT
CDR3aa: CASSQPFVAGGPAGELFF

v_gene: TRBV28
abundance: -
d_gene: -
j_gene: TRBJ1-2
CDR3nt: TGTGCCAGTGGGGGGGTAAACAACTATGGCTACACCTTC
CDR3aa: CASGGVNNYGYTF

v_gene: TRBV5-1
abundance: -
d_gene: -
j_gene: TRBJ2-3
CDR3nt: TGCGCCAGCAGCGCAACTAGGGAGACAGATACGCAGTATTTT
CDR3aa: CASSATRETDTQYF

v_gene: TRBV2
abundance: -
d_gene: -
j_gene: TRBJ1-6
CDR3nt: TGTGCCAGCAGTGAAGTCGCAGGTTGGTCACCCCTCCACTTT
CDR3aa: CASSEVAGWSPLHF

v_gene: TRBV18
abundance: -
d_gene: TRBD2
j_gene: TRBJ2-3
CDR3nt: TGTGCCAGCTCCATAAGCGGGAGGCGAAATACGCAGTATTTT
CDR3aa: CASSISGRRNTQYF

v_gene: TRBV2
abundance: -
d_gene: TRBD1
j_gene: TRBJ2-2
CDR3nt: TGTGCCAGCAGGGGACAGGGGCGCGGGGAGCTGTTTTTT
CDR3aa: CASRGQGRGELFF

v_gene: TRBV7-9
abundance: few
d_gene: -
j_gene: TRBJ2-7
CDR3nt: TGTGCCAGCAGCTTAGATGGTGGGGCAGGAGGGACGTACTTC
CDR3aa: CASSLDGGAGGTYF

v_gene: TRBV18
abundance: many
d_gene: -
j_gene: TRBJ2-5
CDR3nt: TGTGCCAGCTCACCGTATGAGGGTTTGAAGGAGACCCAGTACTTC
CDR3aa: CASSPYEGLKETQYF

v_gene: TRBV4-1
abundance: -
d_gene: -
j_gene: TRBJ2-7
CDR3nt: TGCGCCAGCAGCCAAATTAGCTTCGGGGGATCTCTCTACGAGCAGTACTTC
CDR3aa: CASSQISFGGSLYEQYF

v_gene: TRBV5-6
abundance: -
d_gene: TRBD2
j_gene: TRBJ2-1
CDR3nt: TGTGCCAGCAGCCCAAAGGGGCGGGGGGACCAGTTCTTC
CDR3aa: CASSPKGRGDQFF

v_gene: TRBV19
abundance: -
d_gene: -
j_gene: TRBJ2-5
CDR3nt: TGTGCCAGCCGGGAGCTGATCCAAGAGACCCAGTACTTC
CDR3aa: CASRELIQETQYF

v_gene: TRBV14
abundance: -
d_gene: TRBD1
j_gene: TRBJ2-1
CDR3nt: TGTGCCAGCAGCCGGAACCCGGGACAGGGGTATAATGAGCAGTTCTTC
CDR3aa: CASSRNPGQGYNEQFF

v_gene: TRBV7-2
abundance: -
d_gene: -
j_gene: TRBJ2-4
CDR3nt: TGTGCCAGCAGCACACGCCGTCTAGCGCTAGCCAAAAACATTCAGTACTTC
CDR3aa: CASSTRRLALAKNIQYF

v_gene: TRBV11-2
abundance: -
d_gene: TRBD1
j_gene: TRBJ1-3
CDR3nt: TGTGCCAGCAGCAGAGCGAGCCGGGACAGCAACTCTGGAAACACCATATATTTT
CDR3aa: CASSRASRDSNSGNTIYF

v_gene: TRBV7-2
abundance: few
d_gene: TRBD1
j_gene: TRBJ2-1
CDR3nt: TGTGCCAGCAGCTTACCCGGGACAGGAGCCTACAATGAGCAGTTCTTC
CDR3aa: CASSLPGTGAYNEQFF

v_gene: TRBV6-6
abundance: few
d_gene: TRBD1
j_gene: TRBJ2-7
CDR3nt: TGTGCCAGCATTCCGGACCCGGGACAGGGTGCCTACGAGCAGTACTTC
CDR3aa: CASIPDPGQGAYEQYF

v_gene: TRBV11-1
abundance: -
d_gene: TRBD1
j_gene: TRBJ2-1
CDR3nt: TGTGCCAGCAGCGGACAGGGGGCCTACAATGAGCAGTTCTTC
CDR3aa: CASSGQGAYNEQFF

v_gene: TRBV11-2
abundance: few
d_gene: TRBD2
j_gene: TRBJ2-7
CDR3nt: TGTGCCAGCAGCTTAAATACGGCTAGCGGGGGGGTTACCTTC
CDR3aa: CASSLNTASGGVTF

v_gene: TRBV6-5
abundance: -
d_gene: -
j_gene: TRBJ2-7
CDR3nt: TGTGCCAGCAGTTACACGATGGTGGGACTGTACGAGCAGTACTTC
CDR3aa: CASSYTMVGLYEQYF

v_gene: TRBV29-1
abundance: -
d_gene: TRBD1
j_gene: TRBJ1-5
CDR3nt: TGCAGCGTCGGAAATCAGGGGGACAGTCAGCCCCAGCATTTT
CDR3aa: CSVGNQGDSQPQHF

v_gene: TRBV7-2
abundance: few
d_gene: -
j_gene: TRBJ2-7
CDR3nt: TGTGCCAGCCGAGAAGGGGGGGCCTACGACGAGCAGTACTTC
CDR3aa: CASREGGAYDEQYF

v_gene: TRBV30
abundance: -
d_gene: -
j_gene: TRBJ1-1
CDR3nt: TGTGCCTGGAGGGACAGGAACACTGAAGCTTTCTTT
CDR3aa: CAWRDRNTEAFF

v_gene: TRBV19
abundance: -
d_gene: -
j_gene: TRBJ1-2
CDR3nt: TGTGCCAGTAACACCCAGGGTAACTATGGCTACACCTTC
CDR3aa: CASNTQGNYGYTF

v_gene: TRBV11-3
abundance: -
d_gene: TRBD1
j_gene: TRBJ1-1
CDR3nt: TGTGCCAGCAGCTCACAGGGGAAGAACACTGAAGCTTTCTTT
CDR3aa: CASSSQGKNTEAFF

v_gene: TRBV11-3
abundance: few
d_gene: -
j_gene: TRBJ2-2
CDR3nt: TGTGCCACCAAGGGGGACGCGAACACCGGGGAGCTGTTTTTT
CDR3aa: CATKGDANTGELFF

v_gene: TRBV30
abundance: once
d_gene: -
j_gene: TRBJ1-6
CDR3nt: TGTGCCTGGAGTGTATACAGGGAGTCACCCCTCCACTTT
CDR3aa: CAWSVYRESPLHF

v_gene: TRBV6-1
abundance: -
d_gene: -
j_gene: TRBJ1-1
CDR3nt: TGTGCCAGCAGCTGGGACTCTTTCTTGAACACTGAAGCTTTCTTT
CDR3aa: CASSWDSFLNTEAFF

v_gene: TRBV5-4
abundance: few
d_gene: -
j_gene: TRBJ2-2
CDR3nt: TGTGCCAGCAGTCCCGGCGGGGCGAACACCGGGGAGCTGTTTTTT
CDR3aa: CASSPGGANTGELFF

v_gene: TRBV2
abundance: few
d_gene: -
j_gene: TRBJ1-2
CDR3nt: TGTGCCAGCAGCCCACTCCCGGGTTTCCTTGTCCCCTCTTGGCTACACACCTTC
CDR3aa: CASSPLPGFLVPSWLHTF

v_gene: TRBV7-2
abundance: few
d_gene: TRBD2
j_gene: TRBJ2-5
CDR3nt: TGTGCCAGCAGCTTAGGCGGGGGGCGGGAGACCCAGTACTTC
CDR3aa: CASSLGGGRETQYF

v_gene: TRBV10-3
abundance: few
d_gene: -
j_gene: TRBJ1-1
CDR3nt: TGTGCCATCAGTGAGCACAGGAACACTGAAGCTTTCTTT
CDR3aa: CAISEHRNTEAFF

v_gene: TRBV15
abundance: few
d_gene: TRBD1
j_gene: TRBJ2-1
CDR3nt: TGTGCCACCAGCAGGGGACAGGTCGATGAGCAGTTCTTC
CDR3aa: CATSRGQVDEQFF

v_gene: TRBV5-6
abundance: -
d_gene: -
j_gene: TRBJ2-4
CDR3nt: TGTGCCAGCAGCTTGAAGGGGGTCAGAGACGACAAAAACATTCAGTACTTC
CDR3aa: CASSLKGVRDDKNIQYF

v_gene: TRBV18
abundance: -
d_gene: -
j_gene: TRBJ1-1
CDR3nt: TGTGCCAGCTCACCACGGTCACAGGGATTTGGGAACACTGAAGCTTTCTTT
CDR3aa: CASSPRSQGFGNTEAFF

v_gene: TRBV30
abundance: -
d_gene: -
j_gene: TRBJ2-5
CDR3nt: TGTGCCTGGAGTTCTAGCCAAGAGACCCAGTACTTC
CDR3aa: CAWSSSQETQYF

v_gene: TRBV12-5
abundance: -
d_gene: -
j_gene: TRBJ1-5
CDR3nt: TGTGCTAGTGGTTTGGGTTCCCCAGGCAGCAATCAGCCCCAGCATTTT
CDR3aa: CASGLGSPGSNQPQHF

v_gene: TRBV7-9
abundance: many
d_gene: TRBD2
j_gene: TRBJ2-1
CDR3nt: TGTGCCAGCAGTCCCCCGGGACTAGCGGGGAATGAGCAGTTCTTC
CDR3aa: CASSPPGLAGNEQFF

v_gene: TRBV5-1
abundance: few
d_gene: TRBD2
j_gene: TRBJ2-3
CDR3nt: TGCGCCAGCCTGCCGGGACTAGCGGGAGGATTAGATACGCAGTATTTT
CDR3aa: CASLPGLAGGLDTQYF